One and the same sample provided the 4 T cell receptor beta chains below, sequenced in a study of blood T cells in healthy people across ages. The second PCR ran roughly 7 to 12 cycles with a sample-barcoded 5' primer and J-beta primers. TCRdb used MiXCR to reprocess the 5' RACE reads, holding one entry per CDR3 protein. This sample carries around 1.7 million distinct CDR3 sequences, 28% of them seen once, and the ten largest clones take roughly 8%. The sample was blood. These receptors were collected from a woman aged 25 to 39 in good health.

This clonotype has ten or more counts. V usage is TRBV27 and J usage is TRBJ2-7, with 10 nucleotides matching TRBD1. CDR3 length equals 17 residues. V gave up 5 bases and J gave up 6 bases; unmatched junction bases: 16. Germline CDR1 and CDR2: MNHEY and SMNVEV (reference sequence). CDR3 residues: CASSNFLRDRGVGEQYF. In nucleotides, the CDR3 is TGTGCCAGCAGTAATTTCCTCCGGGACAGGGGAGTTGGCGAGCAGTACTTC.

This clonotype was recorded at least ten times. This chain joins TRBV4-3 and TRBJ1-2; 9 bases are shared with TRBD1. Germline V lookup: CDR1 LGHNA, CDR2 YSLEER. The CDR3 is made up of 15 amino acids. The V and J ends lost 0 bases and 5 bases, in that order; junction bases with no gene match: 4. In nucleotides, the CDR3 is TGCGCCAGCAGCCAAGATGAAGGGACAGGGTATGGCTACACCTTC. It translates to CASSQDEGTGYGYTF.

This rearrangement joins TRBV20-1 to TRBJ2-1; possible D gene TRBD1, 5 bases. Per the germline V gene, CDR1 is DFQATT and CDR2 is SNEGSKA (reference sequence). The CDR3 totals 15 residues. Trimming took off 7 bases at V and 3 bases at J, with 19 bases between the two ends. CDR3 amino acids: CSGSQPDSGYNEQFF. The DNA for the CDR3 is TGCAGTGGAAGCCAGCCCGACAGTGGCTACAATGAGCAGTTCTTC.

Only a few counts were recorded for this clonotype. The chain has TRBV6-2 or TRBV6-3 and TRBJ2-5; TRBD1 agrees at 9 bases. The V gene's germline CDR1 is MNHEY and CDR2 SVGEGT. The CDR3 has 16 residues. Germline trimming cut 1 base from V and 5 bases from J; bases unmatched to any gene: 8. The CDR3 here is CASSYLSTGGRETQYF. CDR3 nucleotides: TGTGCCAGCAGTTACTTGTCGACAGGGGGGCGTGAGACCCAGTACTTC.